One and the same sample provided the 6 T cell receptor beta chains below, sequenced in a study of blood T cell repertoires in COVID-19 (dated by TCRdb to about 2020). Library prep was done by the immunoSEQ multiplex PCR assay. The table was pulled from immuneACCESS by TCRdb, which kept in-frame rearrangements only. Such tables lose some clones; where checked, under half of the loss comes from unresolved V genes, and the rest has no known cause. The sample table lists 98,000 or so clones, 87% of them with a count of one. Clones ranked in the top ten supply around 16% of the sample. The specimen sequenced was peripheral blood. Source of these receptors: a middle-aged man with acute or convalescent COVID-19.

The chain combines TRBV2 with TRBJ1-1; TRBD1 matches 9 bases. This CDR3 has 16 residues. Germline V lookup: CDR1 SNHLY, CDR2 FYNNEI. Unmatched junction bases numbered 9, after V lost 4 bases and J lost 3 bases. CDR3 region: CASSATPDRGYTEAFF. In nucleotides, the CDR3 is TGTGCCAGCAGTGCTACTCCCGACAGGGGGTACACTGAAGCTTTCTTT.

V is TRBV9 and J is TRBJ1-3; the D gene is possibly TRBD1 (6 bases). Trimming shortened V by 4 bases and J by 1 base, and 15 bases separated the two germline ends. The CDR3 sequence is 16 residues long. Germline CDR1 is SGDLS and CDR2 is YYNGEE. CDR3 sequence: CASSPNGGASGNTIYF. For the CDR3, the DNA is TGTGCCAGCAGCCCCAATGGGGGGGCTTCTGGAAACACCATATATTTT.

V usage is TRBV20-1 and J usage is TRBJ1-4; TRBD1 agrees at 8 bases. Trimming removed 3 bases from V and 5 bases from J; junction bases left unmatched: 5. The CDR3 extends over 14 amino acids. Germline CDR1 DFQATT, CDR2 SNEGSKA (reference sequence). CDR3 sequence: CSASQDRVNEKLFF. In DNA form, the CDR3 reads TGCAGTGCTAGTCAGGACAGGGTAAATGAAAAACTGTTTTTT.

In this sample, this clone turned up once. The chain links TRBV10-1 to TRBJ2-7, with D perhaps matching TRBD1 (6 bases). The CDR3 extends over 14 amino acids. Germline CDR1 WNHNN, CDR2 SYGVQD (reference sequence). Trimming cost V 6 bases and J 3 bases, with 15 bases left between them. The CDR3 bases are TGCGCCAGCAGCCCCTGGCAGGGGAACTACGAGCAGTACTTC. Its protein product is CASSPWQGNYEQYF.

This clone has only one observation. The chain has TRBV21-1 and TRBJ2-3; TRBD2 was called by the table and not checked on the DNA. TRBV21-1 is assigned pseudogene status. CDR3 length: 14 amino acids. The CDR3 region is CARSQLAGGGAQYF. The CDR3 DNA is TGTGCCAGATCTCAACTAGCGGGAGGGGGTGCGCAGTATTTT.

CDR3 sequence reads: CASSLVGAGTGELFF. CDR3 sequence (DNA): TGTGCCAGCAGCTTAGTGGGAGCGGGCACCGGGGAGCTGTTTTTT. The chain couples TRBV5-4 to TRBJ2-2; perhaps TRBD2 as D (6 bases). Germline V gene sequence: CDR1 SGHNT, CDR2 YYREEE (reference sequence). The ends were cut back, 2 bases at V and 4 bases at J, with 12 bases in the middle. The CDR3 is 15 amino acids.